The rows below give T cell receptor beta chains drawn from one sample of a study of blood T cell repertoires in COVID-19. Sequencing used immunoSEQ multiplex PCR; TCRdb keeps in-frame clones, though not all of them. The repertoire has over 250,000 clones, 89% of them found once; the top ten carry roughly 1.8%. Input material: PBMCs or T cells enriched from blood (not recorded which). The receptors here all came from a woman aged 60-75 years who had recovered from COVID-19. The CDR3 runs from the conserved cysteine through the conserved F or W. The D gene is left open where the match is weak. Size is omitted from some rows. Given values are once, few, many or a class for expanded clones.

clone_size	v_call	d_call	j_call	cdr3_aa	cdr3_nt
NA	TRBV12-3/TRBV12-4	NA	TRBJ2-1	CASSHKGYNEQFF	TGTGCCAGCAGTCACAAGGGGTACAATGAGCAGTTCTTC
NA	TRBV5-1	NA	TRBJ1-6	CASSQLENSPLHF	TGCGCCAGCAGTCAACTAGAGAATTCACCCCTCCACTTT
NA	TRBV28	TRBD1	TRBJ2-7	CASREGRGRREQYF	TGTGCCAGCAGAGAGGGCAGGGGGCGCCGCGAGCAGTACTTC
NA	TRBV7-9	NA	TRBJ1-2	CASSLVTGGLDYGYTF	TGTGCCAGCAGCTTAGTTACCGGAGGGCTGGACTATGGCTACACCTTC
NA	TRBV24-1	NA	TRBJ1-5	CATSDAGTNQPQHF	TGTGCCACCAGTGATGCAGGAACTAATCAGCCCCAGCATTTT
NA	TRBV3-1/TRBV3-2	NA	TRBJ2-7	CASSHFRTGDYEQYF	TGTGCCAGCAGCCATTTCCGGACGGGAGATTACGAGCAGTACTTC
NA	TRBV5-1	NA	TRBJ2-7	CASSLLGGQISGEQYF	TGCGCCAGCAGCTTGCTCGGGGGACAGATTTCGGGCGAGCAGTACTTC
once	TRBV11-2	NA	TRBJ1-4	CASSLAGGDEKLFF	TGTGCCAGCAGCTTAGCGGGGGGCGATGAAAAACTGTTTTTT
once	TRBV27	NA	TRBJ1-2	CASSLLDSSGYTF	TGTGCCAGCAGTTTACTGGACAGCTCTGGCTACACCTTC
NA	TRBV4-1	TRBD1	TRBJ2-5	CASTRGIQGAVRLETQYF	TGCGCCAGCACCCGTGGGATACAGGGGGCTGTGCGGTTGGAGACCCAGTACTTC
NA	TRBV18	TRBD1	TRBJ1-4	CASSPVPGQGANEKLFF	TGTGCCAGCTCACCTGTACCGGGACAGGGAGCTAATGAAAAACTGTTTTTT
once	TRBV6-5	TRBD1	TRBJ2-7	CASRQGVYEQYF	TGTGCCAGCAGGCAGGGGGTCTACGAGCAGTACTTC
NA	TRBV9	TRBD1	TRBJ1-4	CASSLSGGLHEKLFF	TGTGCCAGCAGCTTATCAGGGGGCTTACATGAAAAACTGTTTTTT
NA	TRBV29-1	TRBD1	TRBJ1-1	CSVGPGGTEAFF	TGCAGCGTTGGACCAGGGGGCACTGAAGCTTTCTTT
NA	TRBV15	TRBD2	TRBJ2-5	CATSFMLGTSAETQYF	TGTGCCACCAGCTTCATGCTTGGGACTAGCGCAGAGACCCAGTACTTC
NA	TRBV7-2	NA	TRBJ2-1	CASSRQMSFYNEQFF	TGTGCCAGCAGCCGTCAGATGTCTTTCTACAATGAGCAGTTCTTC
NA	TRBV4-2	NA	TRBJ2-3	CASSQAGSITDTQYF	TGTGCCAGCAGCCAGGCCGGGAGCATCACAGATACGCAGTATTTT
once	TRBV2	NA	TRBJ1-5	CASSLQGNQPQHF	TGTGCCAGCAGTTTACAGGGTAATCAGCCCCAGCATTTT